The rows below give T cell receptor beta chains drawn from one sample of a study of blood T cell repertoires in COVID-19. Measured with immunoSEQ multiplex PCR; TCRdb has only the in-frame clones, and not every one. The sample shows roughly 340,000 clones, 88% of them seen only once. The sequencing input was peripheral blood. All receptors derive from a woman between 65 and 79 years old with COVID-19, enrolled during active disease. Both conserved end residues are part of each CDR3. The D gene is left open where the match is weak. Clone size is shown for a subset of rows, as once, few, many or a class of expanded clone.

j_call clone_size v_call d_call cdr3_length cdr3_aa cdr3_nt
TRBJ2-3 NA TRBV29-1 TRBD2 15 CSVAKASGVGDTQYF TGCAGCGTTGCTAAGGCTAGCGGGGTAGGAGATACGCAGTATTTT
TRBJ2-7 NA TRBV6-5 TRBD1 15 CASRSRGGSSYEQYF TGTGCCAGCAGATCCCGAGGGGGCTCCAGCTACGAGCAGTACTTC
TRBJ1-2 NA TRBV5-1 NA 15 CASSRSGGLEDGYTF TGCGCCAGCAGCCGCAGTGGCGGGCTTGAGGATGGCTACACCTTC
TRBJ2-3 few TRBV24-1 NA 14 CATQGPASTDTQYF TGTGCCACCCAGGGGCCAGCCAGCACAGATACGCAGTATTTT
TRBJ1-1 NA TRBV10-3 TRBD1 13 CAIRDRDTTEAFF TGTGCCATCAGGGACAGGGATACAACTGAAGCTTTCTTT
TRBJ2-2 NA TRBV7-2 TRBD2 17 CASSSPLAGGMAGELFF TGTGCCAGCAGCTCTCCCTTGGCGGGGGGGATGGCCGGGGAGCTGTTTTTT
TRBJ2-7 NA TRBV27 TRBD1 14 CASSLRGGTYEQYF TGTGCCAGCAGTTTAAGAGGGGGCACCTACGAGCAGTACTTC
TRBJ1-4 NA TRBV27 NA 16 CASSSNRGATNEKLFF TGTGCCAGCAGTTCGAACCGGGGGGCAACTAATGAAAAACTGTTTTTT
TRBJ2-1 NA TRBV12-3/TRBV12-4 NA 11 CASSLYREQFF TGTGCCAGCAGTTTATACAGGGAGCAGTTCTTC
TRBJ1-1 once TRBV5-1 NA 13 CASNPQGNAEAFF TGCGCCAGCAACCCCCAGGGGAATGCTGAAGCTTTCTTT
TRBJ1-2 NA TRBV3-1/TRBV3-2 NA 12 CASSQFSTGSTF TGTGCCAGCAGCCAATTCTCGACAGGTTCCACCTTC
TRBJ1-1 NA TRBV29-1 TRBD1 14 CSVQAGQGNTEAFF TGCAGCGTCCAAGCGGGACAGGGGAACACTGAAGCTTTCTTT
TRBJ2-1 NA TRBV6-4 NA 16 CASTKIDWRGGNEQFF TGTGCCAGCACTAAGATTGACTGGCGGGGTGGGAATGAGCAGTTCTTC
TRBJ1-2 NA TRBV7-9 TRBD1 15 CASSGSGTGLKGYTF TGTGCCAGCAGCGGGTCCGGGACAGGCTTAAAGGGCTACACCTTC
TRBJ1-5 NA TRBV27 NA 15 CASSFRVDSNQPQHF TGTGCCAGCAGTTTCAGGGTGGATAGCAATCAGCCCCAGCATTTT
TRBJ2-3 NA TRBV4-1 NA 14 CASSQVLGQDTQYF TGCGCCAGCAGCCAAGTTCTAGGACAAGATACGCAGTATTTT
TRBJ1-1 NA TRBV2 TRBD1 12 CATTGSITEAFF TGTGCCACGACAGGGTCTATCACTGAAGCTTTCTTT
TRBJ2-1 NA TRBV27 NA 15 CASSLGSSVGNEQFF TGTGCCAGCAGTTTGGGTTCTAGTGTGGGTAATGAGCAGTTCTTC
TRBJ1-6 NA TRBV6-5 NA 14 CASRLGGLGSPLHF TGTGCCAGCAGACTCGGGGGGCTGGGGTCACCCCTCCACTTT
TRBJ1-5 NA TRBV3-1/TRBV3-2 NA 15 CASSQDGAGNQPQHF TGTGCCAGCAGCCAAGATGGAGCCGGAAATCAGCCCCAGCATTTT
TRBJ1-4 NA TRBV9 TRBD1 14 CASSATGGLEKLFF TGTGCCAGCAGCGCCACAGGGGGCCTAGAAAAACTGTTTTTT
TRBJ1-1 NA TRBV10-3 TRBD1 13 CATAPRQGTEAFF TGTGCCACCGCGCCCCGACAGGGTACTGAAGCTTTCTTT
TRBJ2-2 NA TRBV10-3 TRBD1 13 CATDGTGGRELFF TGTGCCACCGACGGGACAGGGGGGCGGGAGCTGTTTTTT
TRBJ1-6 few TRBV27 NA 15 CASSSVQGYNSPLHF TGTGCCAGCAGTTCGGTACAGGGTTATAATTCACCCCTCCACTTT
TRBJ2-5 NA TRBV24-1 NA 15 CATSDLGGAQETQYF TGTGCCACCAGTGATTTAGGCGGAGCTCAAGAGACCCAGTACTTC
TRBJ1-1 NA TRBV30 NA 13 CAWTSTGIPEAFF TGTGCCTGGACCTCAACAGGGATTCCTGAAGCTTTCTTT
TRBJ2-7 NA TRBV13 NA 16 CASSPPRFGTTYEQYF TGTGCCAGCAGCCCTCCTAGATTCGGGACAACCTACGAGCAGTACTTC
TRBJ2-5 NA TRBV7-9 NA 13 CASRLGGVETQYF TGTGCCAGCAGACTAGGGGGGGTTGAGACCCAGTACTTC
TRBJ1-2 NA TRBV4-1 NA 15 CASSHPVQGNYGYTF TGCGCCAGCAGCCATCCCGTCCAGGGAAACTATGGCTACACCTTC
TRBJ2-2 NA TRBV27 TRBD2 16 CASSSPIAGGPGELFF TGTGCCAGCAGTTCCCCTATAGCGGGGGGGCCCGGGGAGCTGTTTTTT
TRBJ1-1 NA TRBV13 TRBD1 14 CASSLGQVTAGAFF TGTGCCAGCAGTTTGGGACAGGTCACGGCGGGAGCTTTCTTT
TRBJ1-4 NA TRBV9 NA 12 CASSGGDEKLFF TGTGCCAGCAGCGGGGGGGATGAAAAACTGTTTTTT
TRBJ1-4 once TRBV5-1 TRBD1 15 CASSFAGQENEKLFF TGCGCCAGCAGCTTTGCGGGACAGGAAAATGAAAAACTGTTTTTT
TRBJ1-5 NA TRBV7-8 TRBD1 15 CASSLGQGSNQPQHF TGTGCCAGCAGCCTAGGACAGGGAAGCAATCAGCCCCAGCATTTT
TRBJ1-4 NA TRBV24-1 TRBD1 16 CATRLMNRDREEKLFF TGTGCCACGCGCTTGATGAACCGGGACAGGGAAGAAAAACTGTTTTTT
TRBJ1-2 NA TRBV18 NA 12 CASSLRNYGYTF TGTGCCAGCTCCCTGAGGAACTATGGCTACACCTTC
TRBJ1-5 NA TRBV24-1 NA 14 CATGKAGENQPQHF TGTGCCACCGGGAAGGCAGGGGAGAATCAGCCCCAGCATTTT
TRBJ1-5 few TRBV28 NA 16 CASSFFVSGFNQPQHF TGTGCCAGCAGTTTTTTTGTATCGGGGTTCAATCAGCCCCAGCATTTT
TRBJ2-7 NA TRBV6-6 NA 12 CASSGDSREQYF TGTGCCAGCAGTGGGGACTCCCGGGAGCAGTACTTC
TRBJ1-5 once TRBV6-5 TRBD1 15 CASTAGTGHNQPQHF TGTGCCAGCACCGCAGGGACAGGGCACAATCAGCCCCAGCATTTT
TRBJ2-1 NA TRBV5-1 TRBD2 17 CASSLVATSGGANEQFF TGCGCCAGCAGCTTGGTGGCGACTAGCGGGGGGGCCAATGAGCAGTTCTTC
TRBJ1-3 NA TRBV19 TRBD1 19 CASSQGQGTGSGSGNTIYF TGTGCCAGTAGTCAGGGACAGGGAACAGGCTCTGGCTCTGGAAACACCATATATTTT
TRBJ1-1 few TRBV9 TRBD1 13 CASNRGINTEAFF TGTGCCAGCAACAGGGGGATTAACACTGAAGCTTTCTTT